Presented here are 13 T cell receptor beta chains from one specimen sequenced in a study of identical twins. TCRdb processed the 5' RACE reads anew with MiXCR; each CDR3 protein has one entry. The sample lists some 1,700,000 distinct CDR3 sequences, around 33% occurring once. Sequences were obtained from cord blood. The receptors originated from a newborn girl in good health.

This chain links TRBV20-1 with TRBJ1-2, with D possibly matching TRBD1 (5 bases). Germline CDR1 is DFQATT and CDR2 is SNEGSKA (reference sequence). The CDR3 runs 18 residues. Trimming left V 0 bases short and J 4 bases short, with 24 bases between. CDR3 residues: CSARDLKGTGTVGYGYTF. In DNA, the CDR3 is TGCAGTGCTAGAGATCTAAAGGGCACAGGAACGGTCGGCTATGGCTACACCTTC.

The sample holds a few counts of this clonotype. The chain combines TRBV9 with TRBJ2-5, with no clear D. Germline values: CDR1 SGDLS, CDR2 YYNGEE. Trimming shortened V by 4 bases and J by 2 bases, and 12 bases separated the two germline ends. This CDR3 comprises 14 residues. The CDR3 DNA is TGTGCCAGCAGCACCTGGACGGAACAAGAGACCCAGTACTTC. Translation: CASSTWTEQETQYF.

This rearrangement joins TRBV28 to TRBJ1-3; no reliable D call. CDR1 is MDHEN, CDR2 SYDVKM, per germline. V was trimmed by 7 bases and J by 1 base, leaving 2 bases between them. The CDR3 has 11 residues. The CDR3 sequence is CASISGNTIYF. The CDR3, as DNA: TGTGCCAGCATTTCTGGAAACACCATATATTTT.

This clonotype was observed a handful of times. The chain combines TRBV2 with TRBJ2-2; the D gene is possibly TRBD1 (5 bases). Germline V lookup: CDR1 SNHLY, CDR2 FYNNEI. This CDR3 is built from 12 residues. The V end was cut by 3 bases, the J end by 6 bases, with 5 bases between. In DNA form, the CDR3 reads TGTGCCAGCAGTGAGGGGCCCGGGGAGCTGTTTTTT. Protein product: CASSEGPGELFF.

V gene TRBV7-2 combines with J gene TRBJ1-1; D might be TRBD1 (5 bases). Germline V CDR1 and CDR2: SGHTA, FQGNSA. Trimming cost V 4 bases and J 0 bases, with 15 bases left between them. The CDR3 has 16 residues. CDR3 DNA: TGTGCCAGCAGCTCCCTAAGGGACGGCCTGAACACTGAAGCTTTCTTT. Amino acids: CASSSLRDGLNTEAFF.

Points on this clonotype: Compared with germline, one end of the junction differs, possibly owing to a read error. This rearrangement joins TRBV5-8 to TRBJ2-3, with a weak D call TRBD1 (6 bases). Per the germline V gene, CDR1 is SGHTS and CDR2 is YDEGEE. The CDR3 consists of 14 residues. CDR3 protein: CASSLQGRTDAQYF. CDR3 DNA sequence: TGTGCCAGCAGCTTGCAGGGGCGCACAGATGCGCAGTATTTT. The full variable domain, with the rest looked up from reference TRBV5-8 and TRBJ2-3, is EAGVTQSPTHLIKTRGQQATLRCSPISGHTSVYWYQQALGLGLQFLLWYDEGEERNRGNFPPRFSGRQFPNYSSELNVNALELEDSALYLCASSLQGRTDAQYFGPGTRLTVL.

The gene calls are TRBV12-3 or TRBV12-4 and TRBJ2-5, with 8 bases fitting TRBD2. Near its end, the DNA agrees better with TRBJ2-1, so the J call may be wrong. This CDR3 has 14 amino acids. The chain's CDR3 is CATQAGGSQETQFF. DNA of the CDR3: TGTGCCACACAGGCGGGGGGCTCCCAAGAGACCCAGTTCTTC.

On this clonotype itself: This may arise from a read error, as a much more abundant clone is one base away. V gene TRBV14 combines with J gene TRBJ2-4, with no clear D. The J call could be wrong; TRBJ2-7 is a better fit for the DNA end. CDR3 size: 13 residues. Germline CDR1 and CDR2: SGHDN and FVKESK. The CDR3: CASSQVDTCEQYF. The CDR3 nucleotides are TGTGCCAGCAGCCAAGTAGACACCTGCGAGCAGTACTTC.

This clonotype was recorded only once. CDR3 sequence (DNA): TGTGCCAGCAGCCGACAGGGAGGGGGTGAAGCTTTCTTT. Amino acids: CASSRQGGGEAFF. This chain connects TRBV3-1 to TRBJ1-1; 7 positions match TRBD1. The CDR3 loop spans 13 amino acids. From germline, CDR1 is LGHDT and CDR2 YNNKEL (reference sequence). Losses at the gene ends were 4 bases for V and 7 bases for J; bases not matched to a gene: 6.

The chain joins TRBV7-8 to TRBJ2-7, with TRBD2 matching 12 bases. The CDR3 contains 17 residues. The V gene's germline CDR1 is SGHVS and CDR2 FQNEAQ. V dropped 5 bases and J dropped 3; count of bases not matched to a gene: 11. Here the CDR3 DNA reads TGTGCCAGCAGCCCCCGGACTAGCGGGATACTCCTCTACGAGCAGTACTTC. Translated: CASSPRTSGILLYEQYF.

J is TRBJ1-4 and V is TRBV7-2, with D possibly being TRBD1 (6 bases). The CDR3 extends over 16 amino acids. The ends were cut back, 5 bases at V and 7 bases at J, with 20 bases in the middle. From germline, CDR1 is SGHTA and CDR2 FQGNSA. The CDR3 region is CASSPRSQGRGEKLFF. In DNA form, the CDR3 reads TGTGCCAGCAGCCCCAGATCACAGGGAAGGGGTGAAAAACTGTTTTTT.

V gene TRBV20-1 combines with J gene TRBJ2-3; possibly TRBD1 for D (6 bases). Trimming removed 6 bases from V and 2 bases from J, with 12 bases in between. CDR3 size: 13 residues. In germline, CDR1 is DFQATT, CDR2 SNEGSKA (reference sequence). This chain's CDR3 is CSAPQGFTDTQYF. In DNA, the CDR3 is TGCAGTGCCCCCCAGGGGTTCACAGATACGCAGTATTTT.

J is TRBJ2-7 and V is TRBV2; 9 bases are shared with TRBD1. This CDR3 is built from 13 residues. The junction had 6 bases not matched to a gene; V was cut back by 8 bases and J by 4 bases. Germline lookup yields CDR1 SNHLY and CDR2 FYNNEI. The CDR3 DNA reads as TGTGCCAGCCTTTTCGGACAGGGGTACGAGCAGTACTTC. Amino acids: CASLFGQGYEQYF.